This T cell receptor (beta chain) came from a study of CD4 T cells in relation to SARS-CoV-2 and coronaviruses. Points from the study as a whole: The cross-reactivity analysis covered only spike protein, not other viral proteins.

CDR3 length: 15 residues. V was clipped by 1 base and J by 4 bases, with 11 bases between them. Germline V lookup: CDR1 LGHNA, CDR2 YSLEER. Before the COVID-19 pandemic, during about 2011-2018, CD4+ T cells were taken from unexposed donors. The cells were cultured for under twelve days before CD4+ T cells were isolated. Unexposed-donor CD4+ T cells were probed with SARS-CoV-2 S/N and four cold-coronavirus spikes, cells permitting. This clone was seen only once. Its antigen is currently unknown. TCRdb's copy holds only in-frame clones and misses some; the assay was immunoSEQ multiplex PCR. The sample lists about 18,000 clones; about 86% were seen once.

The source is a human donor in good health. The sample taken for sequencing was CD4+ T cells from PBMCs, cultured in vitro. The chain joins TRBV4-3 to TRBJ2-1; D is unclear. CDR3 sequence: CASSQALTAYNEQFF. CDR3 nucleotide sequence: TGCGCCAGCAGCCAAGCCCTGACTGCGTACAATGAGCAGTTCTTC.